Listed below are T cell receptor beta chains from one sample, sequenced in a study of blood T cells in healthy people across ages. TCRdb redid the calling of the 5' RACE reads with MiXCR, one entry per CDR3 protein. The sample lists over 1.5 million distinct CDR3 sequences; 49% were seen once. Sequenced input: blood. The receptors were gathered from a woman between 40 and 50 years old in good health. Each CDR3 is given with its conserved first and last residue.

J gene: TRBJ2-1; V gene: TRBV24-1; CDR3 protein: CAAKSGGGAYNEQFF
J gene: TRBJ2-4; V gene: TRBV29-1; CDR3 protein: CSVLLAGKAKNIQYF
J gene: TRBJ2-7; V gene: TRBV7-2; CDR3 protein: CASSRSRDRAYEQYF
J gene: TRBJ2-5; V gene: TRBV2; CDR3 protein: CASSWRGVQETQYF
J gene: TRBJ1-1; V gene: TRBV5-1; CDR3 protein: CASSGGDRSTKAFF
J gene: TRBJ2-7; V gene: TRBV7-9; CDR3 protein: CASSLVTGIDEQYF
J gene: TRBJ2-1; V gene: TRBV12-3/TRBV12-4; CDR3 protein: CASSLGLGLRVMDEQFF
J gene: TRBJ2-3; V gene: TRBV7-2; CDR3 protein: CASSLGGANPDTQYF
J gene: TRBJ1-2; V gene: TRBV10-3; CDR3 protein: CAISESGGAGYTF
J gene: TRBJ2-2; V gene: TRBV7-9; CDR3 protein: CASSLAGPSPGELFF
J gene: TRBJ2-3; V gene: TRBV11-2; CDR3 protein: CASSGPPESTDTQYF
J gene: TRBJ1-1; V gene: TRBV2; CDR3 protein: CASIQGRLNTEAFF
J gene: .; V gene: TRBV27; CDR3 protein: CASRRAGTGGYNEQYF
J gene: .; V gene: TRBV6-2/TRBV6-3; CDR3 protein: CASRGTSESEQYF
J gene: TRBJ2-5; V gene: TRBV27; CDR3 protein: CASSLQGQPTIQETQYF
J gene: TRBJ2-7; V gene: TRBV28; CDR3 protein: CASSPAVGSYEQYF
J gene: TRBJ2-1; V gene: TRBV28; CDR3 protein: CASSLTSGQAYNEQFF
J gene: TRBJ2-3; V gene: TRBV7-2; CDR3 protein: CASSPARGPSTDTQYF
J gene: TRBJ1-5; V gene: TRBV20-1; CDR3 protein: CSASPGSGKPQHF
J gene: TRBJ2-1; V gene: TRBV5-6; CDR3 protein: CASSLGLLGGDEQFF
J gene: TRBJ1-1; V gene: TRBV4-2; CDR3 protein: CASSRGHGTEAFF
J gene: TRBJ2-7; V gene: TRBV28; CDR3 protein: CASSNPTSGIYEQYF
J gene: .; V gene: TRBV12-3/TRBV12-4; CDR3 protein: CARLGGRTETQYF
J gene: TRBJ2-3; V gene: TRBV6-5; CDR3 protein: CASSYEQGTDTQYF
J gene: TRBJ2-7; V gene: TRBV27; CDR3 protein: CASSPLAAPYDEQYF
J gene: TRBJ2-5; V gene: TRBV12-3/TRBV12-4; CDR3 protein: CASSLGPISTWETQYF
J gene: TRBJ1-6; V gene: TRBV6-6; CDR3 protein: CASSYPTSTGAASPLHF
J gene: TRBJ2-3; V gene: TRBV19; CDR3 protein: CASSGGGASEDTQYF
J gene: .; V gene: TRBV5-1; CDR3 protein: CASSYHGTFETQYF
J gene: TRBJ2-5; V gene: TRBV6-6; CDR3 protein: CASSSPATGETQYF
J gene: .; V gene: TRBV20-1; CDR3 protein: CSAPINDGPAPDEQYF
J gene: TRBJ1-2; V gene: TRBV6-5; CDR3 protein: CASSYISTSYGYTF
J gene: TRBJ2-5; V gene: TRBV6-5; CDR3 protein: CASSKIAGGINEQYF
J gene: TRBJ2-5; V gene: TRBV20-1; CDR3 protein: CSARGLGAGGQETQYF
J gene: .; V gene: TRBV5-6; CDR3 protein: CASSLVGRVYEQYF
J gene: TRBJ1-2; V gene: TRBV4-2; CDR3 protein: CASSQTGADYGYTF
J gene: TRBJ2-3; V gene: TRBV7-8; CDR3 protein: CASTLRGGTDTRYF
J gene: TRBJ1-2; V gene: TRBV2; CDR3 protein: CASSEAGQAFNYGYTF
J gene: TRBJ2-7; V gene: TRBV28; CDR3 protein: CASNQQAPLYEQYF
J gene: TRBJ2-1; V gene: TRBV29-1; CDR3 protein: CSVVARPSYNEQFF
J gene: TRBJ1-6; V gene: TRBV27; CDR3 protein: CASSPAKDSPLHF
J gene: TRBJ1-4; V gene: TRBV28; CDR3 protein: CAGSLEGKLFF
J gene: TRBJ2-1; V gene: TRBV20-1; CDR3 protein: CSAHGQATYNEQFF
J gene: TRBJ2-1; V gene: TRBV5-6; CDR3 protein: CASFLGGNEQFF
J gene: TRBJ1-2; V gene: TRBV20-1; CDR3 protein: CSAHPFGRANYGNTF
J gene: TRBJ2-6; V gene: TRBV7-2; CDR3 protein: CASREKLNAGANVLTF
J gene: TRBJ2-3; V gene: TRBV20-1; CDR3 protein: CSTSPSGGFTDTQYF
J gene: TRBJ2-1; V gene: TRBV6-2/TRBV6-3; CDR3 protein: CASSYSPLAGDYNEQFF
J gene: TRBJ2-1; V gene: TRBV2; CDR3 protein: CASRKGTSGITCNEQFF
J gene: TRBJ1-1; V gene: TRBV25-1; CDR3 protein: CASSERRGEAFF
J gene: TRBJ1-2; V gene: TRBV6-6; CDR3 protein: CASSYGIGATNYGYTF
J gene: TRBJ1-2; V gene: TRBV25-1; CDR3 protein: CASSEFEQDYYTF
J gene: TRBJ2-5; V gene: TRBV14; CDR3 protein: CASSQLGQGIQETQYF
J gene: TRBJ1-2; V gene: TRBV24-1; CDR3 protein: CATSASDRQGYTF